This TCR beta chain was recovered during a study of post-analysis software for immune sequencing data. The CDR3 spans 18 residues. Germline V gene sequence: CDR1 MNHEY, CDR2 SVGAGI. V lost 3 bases and J 0 bases, leaving 21 bases between the germline ends. Included in the TCR beta cDNA libraries were unique molecular identifiers. In TCRdb, the PCR reads were re-called with MiXCR into one record per CDR3 protein. The table has approximately 690,000 distinct CDR3 sequences, 55% to 60% seen once; the top ten hold 11%. About this clonotype itself: The antigen is not known.

Study findings and constraints: TRBV segments more frequent in patients than in controls numbered five and included TRBV5-6, TRBV5-1 and TRBV20-1. Batch-mates among the samples co-clustered strongly by F measure.

The chain couples TRBV6-5 to TRBJ2-7; D gene uncertain. The TCR comes from a girl aged 2 to 10 with multiple sclerosis. Sequencing used blood. DNA for the CDR3: TGTGCCAGCAGTTATTCCGCGATACGTAGTACAGCCTCCTACGAGCAGTACTTC. It encodes CASSYSAIRSTASYEQYF.